Shown below are 32 T cell receptor beta chains from a single sample sequenced in a study of graft-versus-host responses after intestinal transplantation. Assay used: immunoSEQ multiplex PCR; TCRdb lists only in-frame clones, some missing. The sample shows approximately 12,000 clones, 76% of them seen only once. Grafts had their tissue processed, releasing intraepithelial and lamina propria lymphocytes. Sequencing was performed on ileum tissue, taken 23 days after intestinal transplant. The receptors were sampled from a human patient who received an intestinal transplant, so some T cells may come from the graft donor.

This clone was seen just once. V usage is TRBV27 and J usage is TRBJ1-6; D is uncertain. Germline V gene sequence: CDR1 MNHEY, CDR2 SMNVEV (reference sequence). The length of the CDR3 is 14 residues. V lost 5 bases and J lost 0, with 5 bases in between. The CDR3 loop is CASSLRSYNSPLHF. DNA of the CDR3: TGTGCCAGCAGTCTTCGCTCCTATAATTCACCCCTCCACTTT.

This chain uses TRBV7-6 with TRBJ2-3; 16 bases align to TRBD2. CDR3 length: 20 residues. V shed 5 bases and J 5 bases; nucleotides not matched to a gene: 16. Germline loops: CDR1 SGHVS, CDR2 FNYEAQ. The CDR3 spells CASSPYLGTSGGALRDTQYF. The CDR3 region has the DNA TGTGCCAGCAGCCCCTACCTCGGGACTAGCGGGGGGGCCCTTAGAGATACGCAGTATTTT.

This sequence joins TRBV7-9 and TRBJ1-5, with TRBD1 as a possible D gene (5 bases). The CDR3 is made up of 15 amino acids. From germline, CDR1 is SEHNR and CDR2 FQNEAQ (reference sequence). The germline V and J ends were trimmed by 5 bases and 0 bases, with 11 bases remaining between them. CDR3 loop: CASSAGTYSNQPQHF. CDR3 in DNA: TGTGCCAGCAGCGCCGGGACTTATAGCAATCAGCCCCAGCATTTT. Based on the CDR3 plus reference TRBV7-9 and TRBJ1-5, the full variable domain is DTGVSQNPRHKITKRGQNVTFRCDPISEHNRLYWYRQTLGQGPEFLTYFQNEAQLEKSRLLSDRFSAERPKGSFSTLEIQRTEQGDSAMYLCASSAGTYSNQPQHFGDGTRLSIL.

The rearrangement uses TRBV11-2 and TRBJ1-5; D not resolved. Germline lookup yields CDR1 SGHAT and CDR2 FQNNGV. The V and J ends lost 1 base and 3 bases respectively, with 16 bases between them. The CDR3 totals 17 residues. The CDR3, as DNA: TGTGCCAGCAGCTTAGGGGTCGCGGTTCCCGACAATCAGCCCCAGCATTTT. The encoded protein is CASSLGVAVPDNQPQHF.

The rearrangement joins TRBV27 to TRBJ1-5, with TRBD1 identical over 7 bases. CDR3 length: 16 residues. V dropped 4 bases and J dropped 3; count of bases not matched to a gene: 9. Germline CDR1 and CDR2: MNHEY and SMNVEV (reference sequence). The CDR3 DNA follows: TGTGCCAGCAGTTCCCAGGGGGACAGAGACAATCAGCCCCAGCATTTT. It encodes CASSSQGDRDNQPQHF.

This clone was seen a few times. Mismatch with germline at one junction end may stem from a read error. The chain couples TRBV7-7 to TRBJ2-1; the match to TRBD2 covers 8 bases. The germline CDR1 and CDR2 sequences are SSHAT and FNYEAQ (reference sequence). CDR3 length: 17 residues. CDR3 sequence reads: CASSSMPSGSSYNEQFF. The DNA of the CDR3 is TGTGCTAGCAGCTCCATGCCGAGCGGGAGCTCCTACAATGAGCAGTTCTTC.

The genes are TRBV6-5 and TRBJ2-2; D may be TRBD2 (5 bases). The CDR3 sequence is 16 residues long. Trimming left V 2 bases short and J 5 bases short, with 15 bases between. CDR1 and CDR2 from the germline V gene are MNHEY and SVGAGI. In nucleotides, the CDR3 is TGTGCCAGCAGTTACCCAGACGGGGTAGGAACCGGGGAGCTGTTTTTT. It codes for CASSYPDGVGTGELFF.

The sample holds one count of this clone. The junction does not match germline at one end; this may be a read error. The chain uses TRBV7-9 and TRBJ2-1; 8 bases agree with TRBD2. Per germline, CDR1 SEHNR and CDR2 FQNEAQ (reference sequence). The CDR3 length is 15 residues. CDR3 bases: TGTGCCAGCAGCCTGGGACTAGTCTCCCACAATGAGCAGTTCTTC. Its protein is CASSLGLVSHNEQFF.

CDR3 sequence: CASSDRAAGETQYF. For the CDR3, the DNA is TGTGCCAGCAGTGATAGAGCGGCCGGAGAGACCCAGTACTTC. The chain recombines TRBV2 with TRBJ2-5; possibly TRBD2 for D (5 bases). This CDR3 comprises 14 residues. Trimming pared 3 bases from V and 4 bases from J, leaving 12 bases between. Per germline, CDR1 SNHLY and CDR2 FYNNEI.

The V gene is TRBV14, the J gene TRBJ1-5; D unclear. CDR1 SGHDN and CDR2 FVKESK come from the germline V gene. With 0 bases removed from V and 1 base from J, the gap between germline ends came to 13 bases. There are 17 residues in the CDR3. The DNA for the CDR3 is TGTGCCAGCAGCCAAGATGAGTGTAGGTGGAGCAATCAGCCCCAGCATTTT. Translation gives CASSQDECRWSNQPQHF.

This clone was observed a handful of times. This CDR3 reads CASSEPSSYNSPLHF. Here the CDR3 DNA reads TGTGCCAGCAGTGAACCGAGCTCCTATAATTCACCCCTCCACTTT. The rearrangement joins TRBV25-1 to TRBJ1-6; D uncertain. Germline values: CDR1 MGHDK, CDR2 SYGVNS. V was cut by 2 bases and J by 0 bases, with 5 bases left in between. The CDR3 is 15 residues long.

J is TRBJ1-2 and V is TRBV19, with D uncertain. Trimming stripped 3 bases from V and 3 bases from J, with 11 bases between. The CDR3 length is 14 residues. The germline V gene has CDR1 LNHDA and CDR2 SQIVND (reference sequence). CDR3 in amino acids: CASSMKTAYYGYTF. CDR3 DNA sequence: TGTGCCAGTAGTATGAAGACCGCCTACTATGGCTACACCTTC.

This chain uses TRBV7-2 with TRBJ1-5; D is unclear. Germline V gene lookup returns CDR1 SGHTA and CDR2 FQGNSA. The length of the CDR3 is 13 residues. Trimming pared 5 bases from V and 10 bases from J, leaving 15 bases between. CDR3 region: CASSTGPRDPQHF. CDR3 DNA: TGTGCCAGCAGCACCGGCCCACGGGATCCCCAGCATTTT.

The chain is built from TRBV6-5 and TRBJ2-1; D is ambiguous. This CDR3 contains 13 residues. From germline, CDR1 is MNHEY and CDR2 SVGAGI. V lost 5 bases and J lost 8, with 13 bases in between. CDR3: CASSTPLLDEQFF. The CDR3, as DNA: TGTGCCAGCAGTACCCCCTTATTAGATGAGCAGTTCTTC.

The chain joins TRBV5-4 to TRBJ2-1; 9 bases are a match to TRBD2. This CDR3 is built from 15 residues. V shed 4 bases and J 2 bases; nucleotides not matched to a gene: 4. Germline-derived CDR1 and CDR2 are SGHNT and YYREEE (reference sequence). The CDR3 region is CASSGGRGPYNEQFF. The DNA of the CDR3 is TGTGCCAGCAGCGGCGGGAGGGGGCCCTACAATGAGCAGTTCTTC.

This clone was found a few times. The V call is TRBV5-4, the J call TRBJ2-7; TRBD2 might be the D (5 bases). Germline CDR1 is SGHNT and CDR2 is YYREEE (reference sequence). The CDR3 is 12 residues long. V lost 3 bases and J lost 5, with 9 bases in between. The CDR3 sequence: CASSSTEDEQYF. The CDR3 DNA follows: TGTGCCAGCAGCTCTACGGAGGACGAGCAGTACTTC.

This chain uses TRBV6-5 with TRBJ2-3, with 15 bases lining up with TRBD2. Germline values: CDR1 MNHEY, CDR2 SVGAGI. Trimming removed 0 bases from V and 6 bases from J; junction bases left unmatched: 1. CDR3 size: 16 residues. The CDR3 here is CASSYSGTSGGDTQYF. The DNA of the CDR3 is TGTGCCAGCAGTTACTCGGGGACTAGCGGGGGGGATACGCAGTATTTT.

This chain uses TRBV2 with TRBJ2-1; D perhaps matches TRBD2 (6 bases). The CDR3 length is 14 residues. Trimming removed 3 bases from V and 5 bases from J, with 11 bases in between. Germline loops: CDR1 SNHLY, CDR2 FYNNEI. This CDR3 reads CASSEAGPNNEQFF. The CDR3, as DNA: TGTGCCAGCAGTGAGGCGGGACCCAACAATGAGCAGTTCTTC.

The CDR3, as DNA: TGTGCCAGTAGTATCTTAGGACAGACTGAAGCTTTCTTT. Its translation: CASSILGQTEAFF. The chain has TRBV19 and TRBJ1-1; the D gene is possibly TRBD1 (6 bases). Per the germline V gene, CDR1 is LNHDA and CDR2 is SQIVND (reference sequence). V was shortened by 3 bases and J by 5 bases, with 10 bases between the two germline ends. The CDR3 is made up of 13 amino acids.

CDR3 DNA: TGTGCCAGCAGCGTAGGCTCGGGGGGGCGGGAGACCCAGTACTTC. Translation gives CASSVGSGGRETQYF. This chain links TRBV9 with TRBJ2-5; TRBD2 matches at 8 bases. CDR1 and CDR2 (germline): SGDLS, YYNGEE. Trimming at V came to 0 bases and at J to 5 bases, leaving 6 bases not matched to a gene. The CDR3 consists of 15 residues.

The CDR3 DNA follows: TGTGCCAGCAGTTGGGGTCATCTAGCCAAAAACATTCAGTACTTC. As protein: CASSWGHLAKNIQYF. This rearrangement joins TRBV6-6 to TRBJ2-4, with no clear D. V was cut by 4 bases and J by 0 bases, with 10 bases left in between. This CDR3 comprises 15 residues. Looked up from germline, CDR1 is MNHNY and CDR2 is SVGAGI (reference sequence).

V and J are TRBV28 and TRBJ1-2; no reliable D call. V lost 6 bases, J lost 4 bases, and 18 bases lay in between. The CDR3 covers 15 residues. CDR1 and CDR2 from the germline V gene are MDHEN and SYDVKM. The DNA of the CDR3 is TGTGCCAGCAGCTCCGCGGACCCTCTACTCTATGGCTACACCTTC. It encodes CASSSADPLLYGYTF.

V usage is TRBV28 and J usage is TRBJ2-3, with 11 bases lining up with TRBD2. Looked up from germline, CDR1 is MDHEN and CDR2 is SYDVKM. CDR3 size: 14 residues. The junction had 1 base not matched to a gene; V was cut back by 2 bases and J by 6 bases. As DNA, the CDR3 is TGTGCCAGCAGTTTAACTAGCGGGAGTGATACGCAGTATTTT. Its protein product is CASSLTSGSDTQYF. The complete variable domain, with remaining parts taken from reference TRBV28 and TRBJ2-3, reads DVKVTQSSRYLVKRTGEKVFLECVQDMDHENMFWYRQDPGLGLRLIYFSYDVKMKEKGDIPEGYSVSREKKERFSLILESASTNQTSMYLCASSLTSGSDTQYFGPGTRLTVL.

The chain has TRBV10-2 and TRBJ2-7; 9 bases fit TRBD2. CDR3 size: 13 residues. Germline V gene lookup returns CDR1 WSHSY and CDR2 SAAADI. V lost 6 bases and J lost 3; bases outside the gene matches: 3. CDR3 residues: CASRGGRVYEQYF. As DNA, the CDR3 is TGCGCCAGCAGGGGCGGGAGGGTCTACGAGCAGTACTTC.

The J gene is TRBJ2-7, the V gene TRBV5-1; no clear D gene. The germline V and J ends were trimmed by 3 bases and 1 base, with 11 bases remaining between them. The germline V gene has CDR1 SGHRS and CDR2 YFSETQ. This CDR3 has 14 amino acids. The chain's CDR3 is CASSYDRESYEQYF. DNA for the CDR3: TGCGCCAGCAGCTATGATAGGGAATCCTACGAGCAGTACTTC.

The chain couples TRBV19 to TRBJ2-2; 11 bases agree with TRBD2. With 7 bases clipped from V and 1 base from J, the junction kept 14 bases outside the gene matches. The CDR3 loop spans 19 amino acids. The germline gives CDR1 LNHDA, CDR2 SQIVND (reference sequence). The CDR3 protein is CASNFRVSLAGGNTGELFF. CDR3 nucleotide sequence: TGTGCCAGTAACTTCAGGGTGTCGCTAGCGGGAGGGAACACCGGGGAGCTGTTTTTT.

The chain combines TRBV20-1 with TRBJ1-4, with 7 bases that match TRBD1. Germline V lookup: CDR1 DFQATT, CDR2 SNEGSKA (reference sequence). Trimming at V came to 6 bases and at J to 5 bases, leaving 0 bases not matched to a gene. The CDR3 consists of 11 residues. The CDR3, as DNA: TGCAGTGCGACAGGGAATGAAAAACTGTTTTTT. Translation gives CSATGNEKLFF.

V and J are TRBV28 and TRBJ2-5; TRBD1 might be the D (6 bases). The J call is uncertain, as TRBJ2-7 better fits the DNA end. The CDR3 length is 14 residues. Germline CDR1 MDHEN, CDR2 SYDVKM. CDR3 in amino acids: CASSHETGIDEQYF. The CDR3 nucleotides read TGTGCCAGCAGTCACGAAACAGGGATCGACGAGCAGTACTTC.

The V call is TRBV7-9, the J call TRBJ1-1; D call uncertain. The V gene's germline CDR1 is SEHNR and CDR2 FQNEAQ (reference sequence). The CDR3 runs to 15 residues. V lost 4 bases and J lost 1, with 13 bases in between. CDR3 bases: TGTGCCAGCAGCTACTACCGGGCCGCGAACACTGAAGCTTTCTTT. This sequence encodes CASSYYRAANTEAFF. Full variable domain (outside the CDR3, taken from reference TRBV7-9 and TRBJ1-1): DTGVSQNPRHKITKRGQNVTFRCDPISEHNRLYWYRQTLGQGPEFLTYFQNEAQLEKSRLLSDRFSAERPKGSFSTLEIQRTEQGDSAMYLCASSYYRAANTEAFFGQGTRLTVV.

The chain combines TRBV4-3 with TRBJ1-2, with D uncertain. The CDR3 is 13 amino acids. Trimming cost V 5 bases and J 2 bases, with 9 bases left between them. The germline gives CDR1 LGHNA, CDR2 YSLEER. The CDR3 loop is CASSYLGNYGYTF. The CDR3 nucleotides read TGCGCCAGCAGCTACCTAGGGAACTATGGCTACACCTTC.

The V and J genes are TRBV20-1 and TRBJ2-7; 7 bases match TRBD2. Germline V gene data show CDR1 as DFQATT and CDR2 as SNEGSKA (reference sequence). V lost 5 bases, J lost 7 bases, and 5 bases stayed unmatched. This CDR3 is built from 11 residues. CDR3 protein: CSAEKGGEQYF. CDR3 nucleotide sequence: TGCAGTGCTGAAAAGGGAGGGGAGCAGTACTTC.

The V call is TRBV6-6, the J call TRBJ1-1; 7 positions agree with TRBD1. Germline CDR1 is MNHNY and CDR2 is SVGAGI (reference sequence). J lost 4 bases, V lost 5 bases, and 10 bases had no gene match. The CDR3 totals 15 residues. The CDR3 nucleotides are TGTGCCAGCAGTACCCTGACAGGGCGGAGCACTGAAGCTTTCTTT. This sequence encodes CASSTLTGRSTEAFF.